The sequence of this T cell receptor (beta chain) was determined in a study of T cells of healthy individuals. This clonotype was counted a few times. MiXCR was run by TCRdb on the 5' RACE reads, yielding one entry per CDR3 protein. This sample has some 85,000 distinct CDR3 sequences, with approximately 4.7% found just once. CDR3 length: 12 residues. The germline V gene has CDR1 SQVTM and CDR2 ANQGSEA. The ends lost 7 bases at V and 4 bases at J; junction bases unmatched: 6. The chain carries TRBV29-1 and TRBJ2-5; 7 bases are a match to TRBD1. This sequence originates from a female donor in good health. The CDR3, as DNA: TGCAGCGCGGGGACAGTTGGAGAGACCCAGTACTTC. This codes for CSAGTVGETQYF.